This T cell receptor beta chain was observed in a study of shared clonotypes between healthy human individuals. General study points: The naive CD4 repertoires of several donors were compared, and approximately 5% of clonotypes were shared. Clonotype sharing among donors, it was expected, would be affected by sequencing depth.

The repertoire was sequenced with immunoSEQ multiplex PCR; TCRdb's copy has only in-frame clones and lacks some. The profile shows around 640,000 clones, around 96% of them singletons. CD45RO-negative, CCR7-selected cells formed the naive CD8 fraction, which excluded terminally differentiated effector memory CD45RA+ cells. The germline V gene has CDR1 LNHNV and CDR2 YYDKDF (reference sequence). Trimming left V 3 bases short and J 0 bases short, with 10 bases between. The CDR3 has 15 amino acids. A note on this clone: No antigen is known for it.

The genes are TRBV15 and TRBJ2-3; D tentatively reads TRBD1 or TRBD2 (5 bases each). The sample comprised naive CD8+ T cells sorted from blood. This receptor was identified in a woman younger than 45 in good health. CDR3 amino acids: CATSRRGESTDTQYF. CDR3 DNA sequence: TGTGCCACCAGCAGGAGGGGCGAAAGCACAGATACGCAGTATTTT.